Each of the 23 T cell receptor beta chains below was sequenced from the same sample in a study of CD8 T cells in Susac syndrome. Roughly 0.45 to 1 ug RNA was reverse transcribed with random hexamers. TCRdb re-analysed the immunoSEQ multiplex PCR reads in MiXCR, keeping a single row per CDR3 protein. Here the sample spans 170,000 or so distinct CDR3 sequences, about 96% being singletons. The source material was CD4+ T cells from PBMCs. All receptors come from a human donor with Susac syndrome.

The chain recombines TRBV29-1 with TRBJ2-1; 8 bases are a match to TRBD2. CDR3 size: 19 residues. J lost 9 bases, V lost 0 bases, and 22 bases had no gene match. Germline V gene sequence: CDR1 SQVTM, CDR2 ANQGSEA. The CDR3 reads CSVEDPAGRAIKVMSEQFF. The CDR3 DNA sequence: TGCAGCGTTGAAGATCCGGCCGGGAGGGCCATAAAGGTTATGAGTGAGCAGTTCTTC.

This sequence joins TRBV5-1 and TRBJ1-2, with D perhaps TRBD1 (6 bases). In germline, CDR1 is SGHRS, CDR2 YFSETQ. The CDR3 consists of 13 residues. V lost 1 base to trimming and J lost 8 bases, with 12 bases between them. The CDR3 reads CASSLNRVAGYTF. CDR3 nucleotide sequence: TGCGCCAGCAGCTTGAACAGGGTGGCCGGCTACACCTTC.

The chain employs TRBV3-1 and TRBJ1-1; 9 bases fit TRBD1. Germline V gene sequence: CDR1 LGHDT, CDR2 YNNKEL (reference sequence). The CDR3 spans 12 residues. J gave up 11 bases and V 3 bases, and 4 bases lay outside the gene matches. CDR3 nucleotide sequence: TGTGCCAGCAGCCAGGGACAGGGAGTGGCTTTCTTT. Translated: CASSQGQGVAFF. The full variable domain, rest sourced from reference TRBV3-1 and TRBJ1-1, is DTAVSQTPKYLVTQMGNDKSIKCEQNLGHDTMYWYKQDSKKFLKIMFSYNNKELIINETVPNRFSPKSPDKAHLNLHINSLELGDSAVYFCASSQGQGVAFFGQGTRLTVV.

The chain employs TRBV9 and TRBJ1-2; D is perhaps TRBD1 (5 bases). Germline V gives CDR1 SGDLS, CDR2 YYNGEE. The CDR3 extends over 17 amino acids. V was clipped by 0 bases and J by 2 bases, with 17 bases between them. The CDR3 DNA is TGTGCCAGCAGCGTAGGTCGGCGCGGGGGTTTCAACTATGGCTACACCTTC. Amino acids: CASSVGRRGGFNYGYTF.

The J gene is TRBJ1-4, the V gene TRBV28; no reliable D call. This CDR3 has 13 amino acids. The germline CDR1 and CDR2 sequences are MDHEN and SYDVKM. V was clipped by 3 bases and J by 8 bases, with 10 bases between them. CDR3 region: CASSFPHTEKLFF. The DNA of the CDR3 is TGTGCCAGCAGTTTCCCTCACACCGAAAAACTGTTTTTT.

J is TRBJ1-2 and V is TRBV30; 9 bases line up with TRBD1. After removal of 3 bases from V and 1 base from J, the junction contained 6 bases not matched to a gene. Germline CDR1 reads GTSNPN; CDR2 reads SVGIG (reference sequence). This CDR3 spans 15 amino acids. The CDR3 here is CAWRDTGGHNYGYTF. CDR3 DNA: TGTGCCTGGAGAGATACAGGGGGCCATAACTATGGCTACACCTTC.

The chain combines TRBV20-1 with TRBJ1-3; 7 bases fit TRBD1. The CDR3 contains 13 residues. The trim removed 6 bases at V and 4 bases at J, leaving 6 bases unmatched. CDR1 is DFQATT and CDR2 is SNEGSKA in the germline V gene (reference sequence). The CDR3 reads CSAQDRDGNTIYF. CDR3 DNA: TGCAGTGCGCAAGACAGGGACGGAAACACCATATATTTT.

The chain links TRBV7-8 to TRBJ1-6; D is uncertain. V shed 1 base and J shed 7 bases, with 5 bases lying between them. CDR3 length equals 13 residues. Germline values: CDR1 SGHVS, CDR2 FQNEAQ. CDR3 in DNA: TGTGCCAGCAGCTTAGTCAGGAATTCACCCCTCCACTTT. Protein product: CASSLVRNSPLHF.

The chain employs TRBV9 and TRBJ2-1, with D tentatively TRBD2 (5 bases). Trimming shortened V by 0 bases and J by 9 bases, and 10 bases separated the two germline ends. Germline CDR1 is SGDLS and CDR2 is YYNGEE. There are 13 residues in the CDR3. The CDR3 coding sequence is TGTGCCAGCAGCGTAGGGATGGGGAGTGAGCAGTTCTTC. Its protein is CASSVGMGSEQFF.

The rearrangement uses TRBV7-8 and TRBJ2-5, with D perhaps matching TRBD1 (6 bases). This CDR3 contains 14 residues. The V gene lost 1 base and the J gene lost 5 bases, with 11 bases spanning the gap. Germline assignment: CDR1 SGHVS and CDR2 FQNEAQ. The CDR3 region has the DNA TGTGCCAGCAGCTTAGGTGGGGGCGCGGAGACCCAGTACTTC. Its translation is CASSLGGGAETQYF.

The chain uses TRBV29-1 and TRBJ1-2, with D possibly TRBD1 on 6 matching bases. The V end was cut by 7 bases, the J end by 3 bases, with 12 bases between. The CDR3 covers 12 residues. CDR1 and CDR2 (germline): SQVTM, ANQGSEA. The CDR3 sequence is CSARDTYYGYTF. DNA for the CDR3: TGCAGCGCTCGGGACACGTACTATGGCTACACCTTC. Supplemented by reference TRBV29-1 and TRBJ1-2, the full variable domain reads SAVISQKPSRDICQRGTSLTIQCQVDSQVTMMFWYRQQPGQSLTLIATANQGSEATYESGFVIDKFPISRPNLTFSTLTVSNMSPEDSSIYLCSARDTYYGYTFGSGTRLTVV.

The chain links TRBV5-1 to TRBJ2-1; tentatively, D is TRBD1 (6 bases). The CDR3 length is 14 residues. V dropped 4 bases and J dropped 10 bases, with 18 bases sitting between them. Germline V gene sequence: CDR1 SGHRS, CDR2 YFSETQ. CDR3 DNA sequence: TGCGCCAGCAGCCTATCAAGACAGGCTGTGGAGCAGTTCTTC. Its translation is CASSLSRQAVEQFF.

The CDR3, as DNA: TGTGCCAGCAGCTTGGGGGTACTAGTACCGAGCGCAGATACGCAGTATTTT. Translated, it gives CASSLGVLVPSADTQYF. The V gene is TRBV5-4, the J gene TRBJ2-3; D perhaps matches TRBD2 (5 bases). The V gene's germline CDR1 is SGHNT and CDR2 YYREEE (reference sequence). This CDR3 is 17 amino acids long. The V gene lost 0 bases and the J gene lost 4 bases, with 18 bases spanning the gap.

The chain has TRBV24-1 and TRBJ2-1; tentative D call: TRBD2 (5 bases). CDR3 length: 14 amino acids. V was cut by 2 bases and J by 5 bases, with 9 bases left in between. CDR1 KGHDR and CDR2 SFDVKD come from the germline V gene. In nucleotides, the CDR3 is TGTGCCACCAGTGATTCCTGGCGGGACAATGAGCAGTTCTTC. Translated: CATSDSWRDNEQFF.

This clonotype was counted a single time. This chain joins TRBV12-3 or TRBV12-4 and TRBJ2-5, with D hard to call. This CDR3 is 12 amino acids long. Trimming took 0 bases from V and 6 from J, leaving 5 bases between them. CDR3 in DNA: TGTGCCAGCAGTTTAGCGAGGCAGACCCAGTACTTC. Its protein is CASSLARQTQYF.

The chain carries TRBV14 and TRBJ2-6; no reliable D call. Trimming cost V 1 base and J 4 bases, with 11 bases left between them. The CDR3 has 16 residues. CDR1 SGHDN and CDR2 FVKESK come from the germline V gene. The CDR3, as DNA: TGTGCCAGCAGCCAAGTAAGGGTTAGAGGGGCCAACGTCCTGACTTTC. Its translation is CASSQVRVRGANVLTF.

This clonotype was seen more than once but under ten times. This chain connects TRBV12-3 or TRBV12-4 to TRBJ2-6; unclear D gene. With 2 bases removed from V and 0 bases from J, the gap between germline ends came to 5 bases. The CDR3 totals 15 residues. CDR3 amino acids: CASSLYGSGANVLTF. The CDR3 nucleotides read TGTGCCAGCAGTTTATACGGCTCTGGGGCCAACGTCCTGACTTTC.

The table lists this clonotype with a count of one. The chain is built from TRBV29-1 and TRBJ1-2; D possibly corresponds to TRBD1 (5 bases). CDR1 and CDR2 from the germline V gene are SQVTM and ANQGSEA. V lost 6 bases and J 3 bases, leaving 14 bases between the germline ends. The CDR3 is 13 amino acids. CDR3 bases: TGCAGCGTGAGGGCTTCAGGGTACTATGGCTACACCTTC. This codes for CSVRASGYYGYTF.

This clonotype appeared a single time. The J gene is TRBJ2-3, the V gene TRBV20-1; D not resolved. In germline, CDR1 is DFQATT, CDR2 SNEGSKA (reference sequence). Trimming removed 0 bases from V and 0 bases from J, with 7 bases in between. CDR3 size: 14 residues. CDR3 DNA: TGCAGTGCTAGAGATCAACGGAGCACAGATACGCAGTATTTT. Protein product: CSARDQRSTDTQYF.

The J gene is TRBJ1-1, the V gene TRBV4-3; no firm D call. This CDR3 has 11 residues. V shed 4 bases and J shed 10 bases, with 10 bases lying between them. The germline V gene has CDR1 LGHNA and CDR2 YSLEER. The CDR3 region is CASSPDSGAFF. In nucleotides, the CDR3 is TGCGCCAGCAGCCCGGATTCAGGAGCTTTCTTT.

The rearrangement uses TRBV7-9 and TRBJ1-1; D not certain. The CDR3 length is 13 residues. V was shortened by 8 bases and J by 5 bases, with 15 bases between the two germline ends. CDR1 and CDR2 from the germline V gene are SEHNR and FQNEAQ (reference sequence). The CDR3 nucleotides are TGTGCCAGCCTACAGCTTGGTGGTACTGAAGCTTTCTTT. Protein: CASLQLGGTEAFF.

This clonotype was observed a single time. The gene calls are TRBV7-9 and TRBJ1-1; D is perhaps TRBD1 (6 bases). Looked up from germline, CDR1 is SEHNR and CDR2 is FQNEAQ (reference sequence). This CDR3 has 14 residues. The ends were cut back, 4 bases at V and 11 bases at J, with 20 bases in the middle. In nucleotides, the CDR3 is TGTGCCAGCAGCTCCTCCGGGACACTTGTTTCGGCTTTCTTT. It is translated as CASSSSGTLVSAFF.

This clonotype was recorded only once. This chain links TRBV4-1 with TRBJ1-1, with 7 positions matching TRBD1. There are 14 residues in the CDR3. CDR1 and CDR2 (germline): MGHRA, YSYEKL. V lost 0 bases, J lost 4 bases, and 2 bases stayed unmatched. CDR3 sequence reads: CASSQEDRATEAFF. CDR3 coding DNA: TGCGCCAGCAGCCAAGAAGACAGGGCCACTGAAGCTTTCTTT.